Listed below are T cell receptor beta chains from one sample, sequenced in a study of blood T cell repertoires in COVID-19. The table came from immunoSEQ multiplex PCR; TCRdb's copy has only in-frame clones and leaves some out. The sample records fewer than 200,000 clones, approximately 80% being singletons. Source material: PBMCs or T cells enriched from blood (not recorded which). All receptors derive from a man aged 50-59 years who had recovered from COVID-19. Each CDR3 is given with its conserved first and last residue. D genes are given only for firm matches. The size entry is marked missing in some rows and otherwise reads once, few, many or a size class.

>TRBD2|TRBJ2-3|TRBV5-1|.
CASSLGLAQDTQYF
TGCGCCAGCAGCTTGGGACTAGCCCAAGATACGCAGTATTTT
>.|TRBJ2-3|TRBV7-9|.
CASGLIRGTDTQYF
TGTGCCAGCGGGCTGATAAGGGGAACAGATACGCAGTATTTT
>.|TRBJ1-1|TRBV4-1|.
CASSQEVAVEAFF
TGCGCCAGCAGCCAAGAAGTGGCAGTTGAAGCTTTCTTT
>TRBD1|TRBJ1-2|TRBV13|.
CASSAGQGALDGYTF
TGTGCCAGCAGCGCTGGACAGGGGGCTCTTGATGGCTACACCTTC
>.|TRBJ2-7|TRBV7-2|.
CASSSSRGLDSRSYEQYF
TGTGCCAGCAGCTCCTCGAGAGGTCTGGACTCCCGCTCCTACGAGCAGTACTTC
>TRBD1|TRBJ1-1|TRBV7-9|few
CASSGRDRATEAFF
TGTGCCAGCAGCGGCCGGGACAGGGCCACTGAAGCTTTCTTT
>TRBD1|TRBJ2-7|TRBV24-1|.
CATSDSETGWNEQYF
TGTGCCACCAGTGATTCCGAGACAGGGTGGAACGAGCAGTACTTC
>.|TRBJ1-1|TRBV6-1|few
CASSERTPPEAFF
TGTGCCAGCAGTGAAAGAACTCCCCCTGAAGCTTTCTTT
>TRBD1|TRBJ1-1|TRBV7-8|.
CASSHRTGVMNTEAFF
TGTGCCAGCAGCCACAGGACAGGGGTCATGAACACTGAAGCTTTCTTT
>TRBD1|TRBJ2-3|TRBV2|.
CASSLDRAPDTQYF
TGTGCCAGCAGTTTGGACAGGGCGCCAGATACGCAGTATTTT
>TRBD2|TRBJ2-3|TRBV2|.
CAGSGGARYF
TGTGCCGGTAGCGGGGGGGCCCGGTATTTT
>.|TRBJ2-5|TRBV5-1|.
CASSRGLQETQYF
TGCGCCAGCAGCCGAGGCCTCCAAGAGACCCAGTACTTC
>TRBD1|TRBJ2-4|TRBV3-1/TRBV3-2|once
CASSHTGGRGNIQYF
TGTGCCAGCAGCCATACAGGGGGCAGAGGAAACATTCAGTACTTC